These T cell receptor beta chains were read from a single sample in a study of blood T cell repertoires in COVID-19. Clones were sequenced by immunoSEQ multiplex PCR, and TCRdb holds only the in-frame ones, with some missing. The sample lists just under 20,000 clones, approximately 85% occurring once. The sequenced sample consisted of peripheral blood. The receptors here all came from a human donor with active COVID-19. The donor label of this sample is uncertain. Both conserved end residues are part of each CDR3. A D gene is named only where the DNA matches it firmly. Clone size is not always given. Where it is, it says once, few, many or a class for expanded clones.

>.|TRBD2|16|TRBJ2-3|TRBV11-3
TGTGCCAGCAGCCGTACTAGCGGGGCCTCCACAGATACGCAGTATTTT
CASSRTSGASTDTQYF
>.|TRBD1|16|TRBJ2-7|TRBV5-6
TGTGCCAGCAGCTTGGGGGGACAGGGCTTAAGGGGAGAGCAGTACTTC
CASSLGGQGLRGEQYF
>once|TRBD2|17|TRBJ2-3|TRBV9
TGTGCCAGCAGCGTAGAGGGTTTAGCGGGAGGGCGGGATACGCAGTATTTT
CASSVEGLAGGRDTQYF
>.|.|16|TRBJ2-1|TRBV14
TGTGCCAGCAGCCAGCTATCAGGCGGGTGGGGAAATGAGCAGTTCTTC
CASSQLSGGWGNEQFF
>.|.|14|TRBJ2-2|TRBV19
TGTGCCACCCGGGACTTGCCGAACACCGGGGAGCTGTTTTTT
CATRDLPNTGELFF
>.|.|16|TRBJ2-3|TRBV4-1
TGCGCCAGCAGCCAAGTTATGAGCAGGGGAACAGATACGCAGTATTTT
CASSQVMSRGTDTQYF
>.|TRBD1|13|TRBJ2-7|TRBV10-3
TGTGCCATCAGTGGGGACAGGACGGGCGAGCAGTACTTC
CAISGDRTGEQYF
>few|.|15|TRBJ2-7|TRBV5-1
TGCGCCAGCAGCTTGATGGCAGGGGTATCCTACGAGCAGTACTTC
CASSLMAGVSYEQYF
>once|TRBD1|13|TRBJ1-1|TRBV12-3/TRBV12-4
TGTGCCAGCCAAAGAGGACAGGCCACTGAAGCTTTCTTT
CASQRGQATEAFF
>.|TRBD2|12|TRBJ2-3|TRBV2
TGTGCCAGCAGTCCCGGACTAGTTAGTGAGTATTTT
CASSPGLVSEYF
>.|TRBD1|15|TRBJ2-4|TRBV7-2
TGTGCCAGCAGCTTAGCGGAAGGACAGGGCAACATTCAGTACTTC
CASSLAEGQGNIQYF
>.|TRBD1|16|TRBJ1-4|TRBV3-1/TRBV3-2
TGTGCCAGCAGCCATCCGGGACAGCCAACTAATGAAAAACTGTTTTTT
CASSHPGQPTNEKLFF
>.|TRBD2|16|TRBJ2-1|TRBV25-1
TGTGCCAGCAGTGAATCTGACGGGAGGGCCTACAATGAGCAGTTCTTC
CASSESDGRAYNEQFF
>.|.|15|TRBJ1-5|TRBV2
TGTGCCAGCAGTGACCGATTCATGGCCTTACAGCCCCAGCATTTT
CASSDRFMALQPQHF
>once|.|11|TRBJ1-1|TRBV18
TGTGCCAGCTCGGACGGGGTGGCGTGGTTCTTT
CASSDGVAWFF
>.|TRBD2|17|TRBJ2-2|TRBV4-2
TGTGCCAGCAGCCACGCTCCTAGCGGGGTGAACACCGGGGAGCTGTTTTTT
CASSHAPSGVNTGELFF
>.|.|16|TRBJ2-3|TRBV27
TGTGCCAGCAGCCCCCCTAGGGGTAGTAGCACAGATACGCAGTATTTT
CASSPPRGSSTDTQYF
>.|TRBD2|12|TRBJ2-1|TRBV7-3
TGTGCCAGCAGCGAAAGCGGGGGGAGGGAGTTCTTC
CASSESGGREFF
>.|TRBD1|16|TRBJ1-1|TRBV2
TGTGCCAGCATGGGGGGCCCCGGGACAGGGAACACTGAAGCTTTCTTT
CASMGGPGTGNTEAFF
>.|TRBD2|15|TRBJ2-7|TRBV7-9
TGTGCCAGCAGCCTGGGACTAGCGGGAGGCTACGAGCAGTACTTC
CASSLGLAGGYEQYF
>.|TRBD1|14|TRBJ1-2|TRBV28
TGTGCCAGCAGTCTCGGGACAGACTTCTATGGCTACACCTTC
CASSLGTDFYGYTF
>once|TRBD1|16|TRBJ1-3|TRBV3-1/TRBV3-2
TGTGCCAGCAGCCAAGCAACAGGGGTTGTTGGAAACACCATATATTTT
CASSQATGVVGNTIYF
>.|.|16|TRBJ2-6|TRBV11-2
TGTGCCAGCAGCTTAGATCTTGGAGCCGGGGCCAACGTCCTGACTTTC
CASSLDLGAGANVLTF
>.|.|15|TRBJ2-7|TRBV2
TGTGCCAGCAGTGAAACTTACCAATTCGCCTACGAGCAGTACTTC
CASSETYQFAYEQYF
>.|.|15|TRBJ1-4|TRBV5-1
TGCGCCAGCAGCCCGACTCCGGGGGGTAGCGAAAAACTGTTTTTT
CASSPTPGGSEKLFF
>.|.|15|TRBJ2-1|TRBV2
TGTGCCAGCAGGCCTACTAGGGTTGACTACAATGAGCAGTTCTTC
CASRPTRVDYNEQFF
>.|.|16|TRBJ2-1|TRBV5-4
TGTGCCAGCAGTTTCGAGGGGGACCACTCCTACAATGAGCAGTTCTTC
CASSFEGDHSYNEQFF
>.|.|15|TRBJ1-2|TRBV9
TGTGCCAGCAGCGTAGACCCGGGCGGGAGCTATGGCTACACCTTC
CASSVDPGGSYGYTF
>.|TRBD2|16|TRBJ2-5|TRBV19
TGTGCCAGTAGTATTCGAGTAGCGGGGGCTAAAGAGACCCAGTACTTC
CASSIRVAGAKETQYF
>.|.|14|TRBJ2-2|TRBV7-2
TGTGCCAGCAGCTTAGAATTAGCAACCGGGGAGCTGTTTTTT
CASSLELATGELFF